A selection of T cell receptor beta chains follows, all from one sample in a study of CD8 T cells in Susac syndrome. Each CDR3 protein is one row after TCRdb ran MiXCR on the immunoSEQ multiplex PCR reads. This table holds under 200,000 distinct CDR3 sequences, roughly nine tenths found once. Material for sequencing was CD4+ T cells from PBMCs. These receptors originate from a human donor with Susac syndrome. The CDR3 runs from the conserved cysteine through the conserved F or W. The order of the fields is D gene, J gene, clone size, V gene, CDR3 DNA, CDR3 protein. A D gene is named only where the DNA matches it firmly. Size values are once, few and many counts, or a class for expanded clones, and some rows have none.

D gene: -; J gene: TRBJ1-2; clone size: -; V gene: TRBV19; CDR3 DNA: TGTGCCAGTAGTATTCGGGGTTTGTATGGCTACACCTTC; CDR3 protein: CASSIRGLYGYTF
D gene: -; J gene: TRBJ1-5; clone size: -; V gene: TRBV30; CDR3 DNA: TGTGCCTGGAGTACATCGGTGGGACAAAGCAATCAGCCCCAGCATTTT; CDR3 protein: CAWSTSVGQSNQPQHF
D gene: TRBD1; J gene: TRBJ2-7; clone size: -; V gene: TRBV5-4; CDR3 DNA: TGTGCCAGCAGCTCACCCAGGGGGAGAGAATACGAGCAGTACTTC; CDR3 protein: CASSSPRGREYEQYF
D gene: TRBD2; J gene: TRBJ2-3; clone size: -; V gene: TRBV4-2; CDR3 DNA: TGTGCCAGCAGCCAAGAATTACCAGCGGGGGGCCGGGGAGATACGCAGTATTTT; CDR3 protein: CASSQELPAGGRGDTQYF
D gene: TRBD2; J gene: TRBJ2-5; clone size: -; V gene: TRBV7-8; CDR3 DNA: TGTGCCAGCACCGGGGGAGGGCGAGAGACCCAGTACTTC; CDR3 protein: CASTGGGRETQYF
D gene: -; J gene: TRBJ2-7; clone size: once; V gene: TRBV7-8; CDR3 DNA: TGTGCCAGCAGCTATACGGAGACTAGCGAGCAGTACTTC; CDR3 protein: CASSYTETSEQYF
D gene: TRBD1; J gene: TRBJ2-1; clone size: -; V gene: TRBV7-2; CDR3 DNA: TGTGCCAGCAGCCCTATGGGGACAGGGTATAATGAGCAGTTCTTC; CDR3 protein: CASSPMGTGYNEQFF
D gene: -; J gene: TRBJ2-3; clone size: -; V gene: TRBV29-1; CDR3 DNA: TGCAGCGTAGTGACAAGACTCACAGATACGCAGTATTTT; CDR3 protein: CSVVTRLTDTQYF
D gene: -; J gene: TRBJ1-1; clone size: -; V gene: TRBV5-6; CDR3 DNA: TGTGCCAGCAGCTTTTTTAAGGGATGGGGCACTGAAGCTTTCTTT; CDR3 protein: CASSFFKGWGTEAFF
D gene: -; J gene: TRBJ1-2; clone size: -; V gene: TRBV30; CDR3 DNA: TGTGCCTGGTCGGCAGGACTCTATGGCTACACCTTC; CDR3 protein: CAWSAGLYGYTF
D gene: -; J gene: TRBJ2-1; clone size: -; V gene: TRBV11-1; CDR3 DNA: TGTGCCAGCAGCCACTGGGGGTCCGCGGAGAGCTCCTACAATGAGCAGTTCTTC; CDR3 protein: CASSHWGSAESSYNEQFF
D gene: -; J gene: TRBJ2-7; clone size: -; V gene: TRBV6-5; CDR3 DNA: TGTGCCAGCAGGAAGACCATCTACGAGCAGTACTTC; CDR3 protein: CASRKTIYEQYF
D gene: -; J gene: TRBJ2-2; clone size: -; V gene: TRBV2; CDR3 DNA: TGTGCCAGCAGAGCGACTACTGCAGGGATGTCCGGGGAGCTGTTTTTT; CDR3 protein: CASRATTAGMSGELFF
D gene: -; J gene: TRBJ1-4; clone size: -; V gene: TRBV20-1; CDR3 DNA: TGCAGTGCCAGATCTCACCTGGAAAAACTGTTTTTT; CDR3 protein: CSARSHLEKLFF
D gene: TRBD2; J gene: TRBJ2-7; clone size: few; V gene: TRBV20-1; CDR3 DNA: TGCAGCGCCGACTCTAGCGGGGGTAATTTCTACGAGCAGTACTTC; CDR3 protein: CSADSSGGNFYEQYF
D gene: TRBD1; J gene: TRBJ1-1; clone size: -; V gene: TRBV12-3/TRBV12-4; CDR3 DNA: TGTGCCAGCAGTACGCGACAGGGGGTTGGGACTGAAGCTTTCTTT; CDR3 protein: CASSTRQGVGTEAFF
D gene: -; J gene: TRBJ1-1; clone size: once; V gene: TRBV24-1; CDR3 DNA: TGTGCCACCAGTGATTACAGGGATGAGGACACTGAAGCTTTCTTT; CDR3 protein: CATSDYRDEDTEAFF
D gene: -; J gene: TRBJ2-1; clone size: -; V gene: TRBV7-9; CDR3 DNA: TGTGCCAGCAGCTTGGTGGGAGCGCGCATCCACAATGAGCAGTTCTTC; CDR3 protein: CASSLVGARIHNEQFF
D gene: TRBD1; J gene: TRBJ1-6; clone size: -; V gene: TRBV5-1; CDR3 DNA: TGCGCCAGCAGCTTTTCCGGGACAGATAATTCACCCCTCCACTTT; CDR3 protein: CASSFSGTDNSPLHF
D gene: -; J gene: TRBJ1-6; clone size: -; V gene: TRBV9; CDR3 DNA: TGTGCCAGCAGCGATCAGGGTGATTCACCCCTCCACTTT; CDR3 protein: CASSDQGDSPLHF
D gene: TRBD1; J gene: TRBJ2-1; clone size: -; V gene: TRBV12-3/TRBV12-4; CDR3 DNA: TGTGCCAGCGAACTTGGACAGGCCTACAATGAGCAGTTCTTC; CDR3 protein: CASELGQAYNEQFF
D gene: TRBD2; J gene: TRBJ2-1; clone size: -; V gene: TRBV20-1; CDR3 DNA: TGCAGTGCAGGGACTAGCGGGAGCTCCTACAATGAGCAGTTCTTC; CDR3 protein: CSAGTSGSSYNEQFF
D gene: -; J gene: TRBJ2-1; clone size: -; V gene: TRBV29-1; CDR3 DNA: TGCAGCGTTGAGGTACAGGATCTAAGCTCCTACAATGAGCAGTTCTTC; CDR3 protein: CSVEVQDLSSYNEQFF
D gene: -; J gene: TRBJ2-7; clone size: once; V gene: TRBV9; CDR3 DNA: TGTGCCAGCAGCGTAGGAACCGCCACCTACGAGCAGTACTTC; CDR3 protein: CASSVGTATYEQYF
D gene: -; J gene: TRBJ1-2; clone size: once; V gene: TRBV5-4; CDR3 DNA: TGTGCCAGCAGCTTGAGCAGAATCTATGGCTACACCTTC; CDR3 protein: CASSLSRIYGYTF